This record covers a single T cell receptor (beta chain). Germline CDR1 LNHDA, CDR2 SQIVND (reference sequence). This CDR3 spans 16 amino acids. V lost 7 bases, J lost 0 bases, and 16 bases lay in between. These data belong to a study of T cell changes during pregnancy in multiple sclerosis. Using immunoSEQ multiplex PCR, the repertoire was profiled, and TCRdb retains in-frame clones only, with some absent. This table has 40,000 to 45,000 clones, roughly 90% appearing once. The clonotype comes from a female donor with multiple sclerosis, enrolled in a pregnancy study. The chain joins TRBV19 to TRBJ2-1; possibly TRBD2 for D (5 bases). This specimen was CD4+ T cells from peripheral blood mononuclear cells, taken in the third trimester of pregnancy. The CDR3 nucleotides read TGTGCCAGTACCCCCGGCCCCGGGGTCTCCTACAATGAGCAGTTCTTC. Its translation: CASTPGPGVSYNEQFF. The full variable domain, completed using reference TRBV19 and TRBJ2-1, is DGGITQSPKYLFRKEGQNVTLSCEQNLNHDAMYWYRQDPGQGLRLIYYSQIVNDFQKGDIAEGYSVSREKKESFPLTVTSAQKNPTAFYLCASTPGPGVSYNEQFFGPGTRLTVL.